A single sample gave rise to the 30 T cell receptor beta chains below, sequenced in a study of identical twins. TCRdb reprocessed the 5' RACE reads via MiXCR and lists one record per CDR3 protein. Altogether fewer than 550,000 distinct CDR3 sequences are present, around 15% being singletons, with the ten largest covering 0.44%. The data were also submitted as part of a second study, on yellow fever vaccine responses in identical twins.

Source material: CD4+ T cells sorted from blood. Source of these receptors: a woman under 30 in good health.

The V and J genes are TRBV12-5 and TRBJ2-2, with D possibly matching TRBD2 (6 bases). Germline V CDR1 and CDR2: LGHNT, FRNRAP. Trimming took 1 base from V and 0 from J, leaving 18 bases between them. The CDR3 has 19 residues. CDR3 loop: CASGLAPFGGATNTGELFF. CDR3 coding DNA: TGTGCTAGTGGTTTGGCCCCGTTCGGCGGGGCAACGAACACCGGGGAGCTGTTTTTT.

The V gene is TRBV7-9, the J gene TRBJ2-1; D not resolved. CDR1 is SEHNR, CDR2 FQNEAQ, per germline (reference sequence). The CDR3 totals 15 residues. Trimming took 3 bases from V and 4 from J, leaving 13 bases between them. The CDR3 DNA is TGTGCCAGCAGCTTCTCGGACGGTCGGTACAATGAGCAGTTCTTC. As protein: CASSFSDGRYNEQFF.

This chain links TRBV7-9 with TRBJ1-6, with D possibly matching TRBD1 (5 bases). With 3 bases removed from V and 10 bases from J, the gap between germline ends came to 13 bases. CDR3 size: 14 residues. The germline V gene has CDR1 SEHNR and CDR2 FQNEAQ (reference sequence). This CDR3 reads CASSFTGAGSPLHF. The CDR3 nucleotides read TGTGCCAGCAGCTTCACAGGCGCCGGGTCACCCCTCCACTTT.

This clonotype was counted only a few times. The CDR3 reads CASREGQGGEQYV. CDR3 sequence (DNA): TGTGCCAGCAGGGAGGGACAGGGGGGCGAGCAGTACGTC. V and J are TRBV6-1 and TRBJ2-7; 11 nucleotides line up with TRBD1. The V and J ends lost 6 bases and 6 bases, in that order; junction bases with no gene match: 4. CDR1 and CDR2 (germline): MNHNS, SASEGT. The CDR3 consists of 13 residues.

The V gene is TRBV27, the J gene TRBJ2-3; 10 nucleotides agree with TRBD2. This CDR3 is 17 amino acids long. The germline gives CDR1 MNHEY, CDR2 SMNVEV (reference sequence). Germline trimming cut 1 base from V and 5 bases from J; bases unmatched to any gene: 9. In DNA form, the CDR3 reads TGTGCCAGCAGTTTATACAGCGGGGGGGCTAAAGGAGATACGCAGTATTTT. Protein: CASSLYSGGAKGDTQYF.

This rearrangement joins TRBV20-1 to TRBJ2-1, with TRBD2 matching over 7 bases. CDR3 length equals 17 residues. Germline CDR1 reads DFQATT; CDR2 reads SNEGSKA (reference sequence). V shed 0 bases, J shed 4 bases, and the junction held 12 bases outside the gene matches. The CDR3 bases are TGCAGTGCTAGAGATCGCTCGGGGAGGGCCAGTTACAATGAGCAGTTCTTC. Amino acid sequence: CSARDRSGRASYNEQFF.

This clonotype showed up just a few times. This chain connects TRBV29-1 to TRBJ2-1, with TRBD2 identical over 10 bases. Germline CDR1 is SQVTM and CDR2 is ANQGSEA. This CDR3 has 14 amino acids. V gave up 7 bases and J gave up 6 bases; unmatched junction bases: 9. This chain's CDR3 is CSGGLAAGINEQFF. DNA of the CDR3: TGCAGCGGTGGACTAGCGGCAGGCATCAATGAGCAGTTCTTC.

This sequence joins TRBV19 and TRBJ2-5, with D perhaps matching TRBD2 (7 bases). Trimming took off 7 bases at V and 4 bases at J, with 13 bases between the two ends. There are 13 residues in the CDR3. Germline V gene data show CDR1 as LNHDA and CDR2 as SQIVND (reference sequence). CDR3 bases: TGTGCCAGTAACCAGGGGAGGGGAGAGACCCAGTACTTC. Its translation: CASNQGRGETQYF.

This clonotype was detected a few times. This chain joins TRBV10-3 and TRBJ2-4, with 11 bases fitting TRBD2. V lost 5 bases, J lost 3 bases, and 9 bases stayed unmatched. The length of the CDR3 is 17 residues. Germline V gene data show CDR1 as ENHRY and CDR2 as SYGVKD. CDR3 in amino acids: CAISRSPGLADKNIQYF. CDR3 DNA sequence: TGTGCCATCAGTCGAAGTCCGGGACTAGCGGACAAAAACATTCAGTACTTC.

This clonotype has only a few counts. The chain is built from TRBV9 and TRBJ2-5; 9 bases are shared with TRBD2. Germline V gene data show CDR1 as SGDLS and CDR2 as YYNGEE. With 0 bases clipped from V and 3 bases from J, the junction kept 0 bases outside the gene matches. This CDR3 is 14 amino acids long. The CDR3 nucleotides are TGTGCCAGCAGCGTAGGACTAGCGGAAGAGACCCAGTACTTC. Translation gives CASSVGLAEETQYF. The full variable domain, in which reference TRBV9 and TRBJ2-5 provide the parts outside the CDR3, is DSGVTQTPKHLITATGQRVTLRCSPRSGDLSVYWYQQSLDQGLQFLIQYYNGEERAKGNILERFSAQQFPDLHSELNLSSLELGDSALYFCASSVGLAEETQYFGPGTRLLVL.

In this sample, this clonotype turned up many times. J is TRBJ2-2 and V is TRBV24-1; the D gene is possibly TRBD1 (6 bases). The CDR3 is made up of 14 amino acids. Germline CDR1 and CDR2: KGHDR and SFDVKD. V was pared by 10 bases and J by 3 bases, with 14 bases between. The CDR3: CATGSTGYTGELFF. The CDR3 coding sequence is TGTGCCACTGGTAGTACAGGGTACACCGGGGAGCTGTTTTTT.

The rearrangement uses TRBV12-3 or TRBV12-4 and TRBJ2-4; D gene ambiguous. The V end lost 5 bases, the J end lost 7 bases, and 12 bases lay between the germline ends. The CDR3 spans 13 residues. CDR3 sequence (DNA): TGTGCCAGCAGTAGGGTCGAAGGGAACATTCAGTACTTC. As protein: CASSRVEGNIQYF.

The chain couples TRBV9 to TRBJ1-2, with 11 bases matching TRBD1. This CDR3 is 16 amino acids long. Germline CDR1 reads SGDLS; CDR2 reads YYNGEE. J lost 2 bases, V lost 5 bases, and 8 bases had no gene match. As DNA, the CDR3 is TGTGCCAGCAGTCCCAATGGGGACAGGGGGAACTATGGCTACACCTTC. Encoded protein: CASSPNGDRGNYGYTF.

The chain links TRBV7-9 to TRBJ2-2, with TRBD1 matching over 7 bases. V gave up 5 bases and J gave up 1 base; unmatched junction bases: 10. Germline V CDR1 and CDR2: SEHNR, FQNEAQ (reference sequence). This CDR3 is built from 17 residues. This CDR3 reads CASSTMPTGRNTGELFF. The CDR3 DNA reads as TGTGCCAGCAGCACAATGCCGACAGGGCGGAACACCGGGGAGCTGTTTTTT.

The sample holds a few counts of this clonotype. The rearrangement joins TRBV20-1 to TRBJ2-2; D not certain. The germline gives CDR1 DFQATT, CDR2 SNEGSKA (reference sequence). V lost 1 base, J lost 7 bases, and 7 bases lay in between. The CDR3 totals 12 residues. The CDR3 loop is CSARGVFGELFF. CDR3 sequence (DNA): TGCAGTGCTAGAGGGGTGTTCGGGGAGCTGTTTTTT.

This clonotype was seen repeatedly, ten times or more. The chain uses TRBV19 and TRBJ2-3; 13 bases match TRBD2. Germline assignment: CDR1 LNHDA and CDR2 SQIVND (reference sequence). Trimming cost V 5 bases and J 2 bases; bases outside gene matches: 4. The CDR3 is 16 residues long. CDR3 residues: CASSRLAGGPTDTQYF. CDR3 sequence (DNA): TGTGCCAGTAGTCGACTAGCGGGAGGCCCCACAGATACGCAGTATTTT.

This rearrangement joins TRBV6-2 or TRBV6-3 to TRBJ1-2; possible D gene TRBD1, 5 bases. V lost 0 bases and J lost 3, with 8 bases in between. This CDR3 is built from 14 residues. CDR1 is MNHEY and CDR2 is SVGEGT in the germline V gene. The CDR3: CASSYSGTHYGYTF. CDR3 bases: TGTGCCAGCAGTTACTCAGGGACGCACTATGGCTACACCTTC.

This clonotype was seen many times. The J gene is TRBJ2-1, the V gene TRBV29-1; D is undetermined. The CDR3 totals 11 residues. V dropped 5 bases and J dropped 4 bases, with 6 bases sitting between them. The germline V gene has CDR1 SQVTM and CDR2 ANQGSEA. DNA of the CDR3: TGCAGCGTTAGAGTTTACAATGAGCAGTTCTTC. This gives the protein CSVRVYNEQFF.

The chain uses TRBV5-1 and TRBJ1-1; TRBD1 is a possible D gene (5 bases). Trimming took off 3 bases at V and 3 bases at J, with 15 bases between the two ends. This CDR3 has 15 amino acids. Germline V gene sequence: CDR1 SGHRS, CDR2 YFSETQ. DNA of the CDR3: TGCGCCAGCAGCTACGCGTCCGGGACGGACACTGAAGCTTTCTTT. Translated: CASSYASGTDTEAFF.

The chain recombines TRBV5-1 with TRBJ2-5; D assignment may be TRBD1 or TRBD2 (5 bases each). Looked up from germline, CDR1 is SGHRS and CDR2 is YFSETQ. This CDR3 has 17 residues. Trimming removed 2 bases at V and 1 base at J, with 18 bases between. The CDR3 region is CASSFGGYTGGQETQYF. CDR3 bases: TGCGCCAGCAGCTTTGGAGGATATACAGGAGGCCAAGAGACCCAGTACTTC.

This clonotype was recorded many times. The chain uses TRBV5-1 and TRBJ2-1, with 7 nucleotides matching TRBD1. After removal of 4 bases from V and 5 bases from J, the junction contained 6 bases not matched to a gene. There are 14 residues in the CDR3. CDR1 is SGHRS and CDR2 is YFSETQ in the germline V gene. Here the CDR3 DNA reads TGCGCCAGCAGCACCCCCACAGGGGACAATGAGCAGTTCTTC. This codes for CASSTPTGDNEQFF.

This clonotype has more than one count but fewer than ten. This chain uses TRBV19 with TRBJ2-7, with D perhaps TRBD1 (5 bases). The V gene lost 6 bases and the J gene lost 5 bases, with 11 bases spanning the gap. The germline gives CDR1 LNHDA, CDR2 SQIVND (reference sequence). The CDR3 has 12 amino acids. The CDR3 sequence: CASSHTGNEQYF. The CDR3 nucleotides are TGTGCCAGTAGCCATACAGGTAACGAGCAGTACTTC.

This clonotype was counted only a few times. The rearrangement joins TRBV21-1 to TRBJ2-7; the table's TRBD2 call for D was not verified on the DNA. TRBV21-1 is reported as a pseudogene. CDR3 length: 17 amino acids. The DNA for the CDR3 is TGTGCCAGCAGCAAAGAAGAGACTAGCGGGAGCCTCGACGAGCAGTACTTC. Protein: CASSKEETSGSLDEQYF.

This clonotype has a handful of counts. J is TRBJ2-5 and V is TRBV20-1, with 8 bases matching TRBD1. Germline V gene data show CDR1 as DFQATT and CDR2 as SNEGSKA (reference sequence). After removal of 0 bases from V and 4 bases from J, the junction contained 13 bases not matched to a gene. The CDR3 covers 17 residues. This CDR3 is CSARDQAGTGGVETQYF. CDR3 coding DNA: TGCAGTGCTAGAGATCAAGCCGGGACAGGAGGAGTAGAGACCCAGTACTTC.

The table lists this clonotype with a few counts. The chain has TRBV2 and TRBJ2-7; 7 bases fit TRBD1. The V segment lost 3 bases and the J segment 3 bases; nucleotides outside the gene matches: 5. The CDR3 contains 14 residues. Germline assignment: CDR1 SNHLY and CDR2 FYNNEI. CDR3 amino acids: CASSDNRDSYEQYF. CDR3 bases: TGTGCCAGCAGTGATAACAGGGACAGCTACGAGCAGTACTTC.

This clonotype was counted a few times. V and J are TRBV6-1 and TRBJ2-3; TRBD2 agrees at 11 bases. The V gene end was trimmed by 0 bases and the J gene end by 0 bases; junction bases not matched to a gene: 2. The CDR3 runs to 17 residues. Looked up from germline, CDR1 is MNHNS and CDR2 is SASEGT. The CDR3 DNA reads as TGTGCCAGCAGTGAAGCGCGGACTAGCGGGAGCACAGATACGCAGTATTTT. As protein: CASSEARTSGSTDTQYF.

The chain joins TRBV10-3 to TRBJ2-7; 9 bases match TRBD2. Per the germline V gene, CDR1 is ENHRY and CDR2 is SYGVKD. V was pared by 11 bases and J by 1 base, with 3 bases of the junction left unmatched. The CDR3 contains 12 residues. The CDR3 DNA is TGTGCCGCAAGCGGGGGGTCCTACGAGCAGTACGTC. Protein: CAASGGSYEQYV.

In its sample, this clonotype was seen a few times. CDR3: CASSLSGLASGNIQYF. The CDR3 DNA sequence: TGCGCCAGCAGCTTGTCGGGACTAGCCTCCGGAAACATTCAGTACTTC. The chain combines TRBV5-1 with TRBJ2-4; TRBD2 matches 9 bases. The germline V gene has CDR1 SGHRS and CDR2 YFSETQ. With V trimmed by 1 base and J by 6 bases, 8 bases remained unmatched. The CDR3 loop spans 16 amino acids.

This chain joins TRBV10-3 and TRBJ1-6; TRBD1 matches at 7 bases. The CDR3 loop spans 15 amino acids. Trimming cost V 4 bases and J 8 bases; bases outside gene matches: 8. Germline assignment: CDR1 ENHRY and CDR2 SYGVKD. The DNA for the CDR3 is TGTGCCATCAGTGGACAGGGTACGCTGGATTCACCCCTCCACTTT. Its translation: CAISGQGTLDSPLHF.

The CDR3 DNA is TGTGCCAGCAGCCAAGATTGGGGGGGGTACAATGAGCAGTTCTTC. Encoded protein: CASSQDWGGYNEQFF. The genes are TRBV4-2 and TRBJ2-1; 7 bases are shared with TRBD2. Trimming cost V 0 bases and J 4 bases; bases outside gene matches: 3. Germline CDR1 and CDR2: LGHNA and YNFKEQ. The CDR3 has 15 amino acids.